These 6 T cell receptor beta chains came from one sample sequenced in a study of PD-L1 blockade in urothelial cancer. Time point in this sample: pretreatment peripheral blood. Profiled with immunoSEQ multiplex PCR; TCRdb holds only in-frame clones, not every one. The table has approximately 90,000 clones, more than 70% seen once. This specimen consisted of PBMCs, obtained around atezolizumab (anti-PD-L1) treatment. All receptors come from a man aged 60-69 years with urothelial cancer.

The rearrangement joins TRBV4-1 to TRBJ2-1; D unresolved. CDR3 length: 14 amino acids. Germline CDR1 MGHRA, CDR2 YSYEKL. Between the trimmed V and J ends, which lost 8 bases and 7 bases, there was a span of 18 bases. The CDR3 DNA sequence: TGCGCCAGCGGTACGCAAGACATCTCAAATGAGCAGTTCTTC. It is translated as CASGTQDISNEQFF.

This clone was observed a handful of times. The J gene is TRBJ2-3, the V gene TRBV13, with 7 bases that match TRBD2. The CDR3 totals 18 residues. V shed 2 bases, J shed 5 bases, and the junction held 16 bases outside the gene matches. Germline-derived CDR1 and CDR2 are PRHDT and FYEKMQ (reference sequence). As DNA, the CDR3 is TGTGCCAGCAGCTTACCCCCTCGGAGCGGGGTATGGGGAGATACGCAGTATTTT. Translation: CASSLPPRSGVWGDTQYF.

This chain joins TRBV5-1 and TRBJ2-3; 10 nucleotides agree with TRBD2. J was trimmed by 0 bases and V by 0 bases; bases with no gene match: 4. This CDR3 is built from 17 residues. Germline loops: CDR1 SGHRS, CDR2 YFSETQ. This CDR3 is CASSLAASGGSTDTQYF. CDR3 bases: TGCGCCAGCAGCTTGGCGGCTAGCGGGGGAAGCACAGATACGCAGTATTTT.

This chain uses TRBV10-3 with TRBJ2-1; 16 bases fit TRBD2. J was trimmed by 12 bases and V by 6 bases; bases with no gene match: 5. The CDR3 consists of 14 residues. Looked up from germline, CDR1 is ENHRY and CDR2 is SYGVKD. The CDR3 nucleotides are TGTGCCATCAGGCCGGGACTAGCGGGAGGGGGGCAGTTCTTC. It codes for CAIRPGLAGGGQFF.

CDR3 residues: CASSQDRGDEQYF. In DNA, the CDR3 is TGCGCCAGCAGCCAAGATCGGGGGGACGAGCAGTACTTC. The V and J genes are TRBV4-3 and TRBJ2-7; 7 positions match TRBD2. The V and J ends lost 0 bases and 5 bases, in that order; junction bases with no gene match: 1. This CDR3 has 13 amino acids. From germline, CDR1 is LGHNA and CDR2 YSLEER.

The chain carries TRBV19 and TRBJ1-2, with D hard to call. Germline-derived CDR1 and CDR2 are LNHDA and SQIVND (reference sequence). V was pared by 3 bases and J by 2 bases, with 10 bases between. The CDR3 is made up of 14 amino acids. The CDR3 reads CASSIDNTNYGYTF. The CDR3, as DNA: TGTGCCAGTAGTATTGACAATACAAACTATGGCTACACCTTC.